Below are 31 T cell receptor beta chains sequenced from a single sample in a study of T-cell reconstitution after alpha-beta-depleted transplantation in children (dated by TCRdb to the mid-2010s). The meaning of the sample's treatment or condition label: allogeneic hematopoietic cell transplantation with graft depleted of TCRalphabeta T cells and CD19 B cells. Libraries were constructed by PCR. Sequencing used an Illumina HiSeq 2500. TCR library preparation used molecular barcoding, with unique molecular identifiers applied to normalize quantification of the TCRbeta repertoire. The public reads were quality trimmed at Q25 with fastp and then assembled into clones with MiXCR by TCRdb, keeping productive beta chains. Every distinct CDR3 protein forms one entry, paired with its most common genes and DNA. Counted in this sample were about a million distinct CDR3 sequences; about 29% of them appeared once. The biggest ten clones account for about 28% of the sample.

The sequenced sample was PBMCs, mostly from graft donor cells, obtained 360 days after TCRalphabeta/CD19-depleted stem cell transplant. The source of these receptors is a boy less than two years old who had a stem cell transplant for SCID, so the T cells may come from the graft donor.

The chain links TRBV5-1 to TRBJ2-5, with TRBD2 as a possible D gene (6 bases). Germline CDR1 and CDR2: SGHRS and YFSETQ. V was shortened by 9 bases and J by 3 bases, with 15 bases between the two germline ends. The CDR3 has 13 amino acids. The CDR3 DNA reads TGCGCCACCAGTATCGGGGGAAAAGAGACCCAGTACTTC. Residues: CATSIGGKETQYF. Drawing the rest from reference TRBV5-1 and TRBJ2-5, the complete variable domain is KAGVTQTPRYLIKTRGQQVTLSCSPISGHRSVSWYQQTPGQGLQFLFEYFSETQRNKGNFPGRFSGRQFSNSRSEMNVSTLELGDSALYLCATSIGGKETQYFGPGTRLLVL.

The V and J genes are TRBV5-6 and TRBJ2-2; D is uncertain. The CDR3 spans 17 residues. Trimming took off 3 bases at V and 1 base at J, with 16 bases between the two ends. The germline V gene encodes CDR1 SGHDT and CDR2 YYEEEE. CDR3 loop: CASSSPLRRKNTGELFF. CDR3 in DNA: TGTGCCAGCAGCTCGCCTCTCCGCAGGAAGAACACCGGGGAGCTGTTTTTT. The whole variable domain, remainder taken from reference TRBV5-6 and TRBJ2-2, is DAGVTQSPTHLIKTRGQQVTLRCSPKSGHDTVSWYQQALGQGPQFIFQYYEEEERQRGNFPDRFSGHQFPNYSSELNVNALLLGDSALYLCASSSPLRRKNTGELFFGEGSRLTVL.

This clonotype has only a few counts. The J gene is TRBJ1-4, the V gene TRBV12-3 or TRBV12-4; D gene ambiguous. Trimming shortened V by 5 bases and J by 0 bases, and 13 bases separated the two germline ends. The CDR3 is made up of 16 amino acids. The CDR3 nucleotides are TGTGCCAGCAGTCCGCGGGTCCGCACAACTAATGAAAAACTGTTTTTT. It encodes CASSPRVRTTNEKLFF.

The CDR3 DNA follows: TGTGCCAGCAGTCCGGACAGGCGGAACTATGGCTACACCTTC. Protein: CASSPDRRNYGYTF. J is TRBJ1-2 and V is TRBV12-3 or TRBV12-4, with 7 bases lining up with TRBD1. The V and J ends lost 5 bases and 2 bases, in that order; junction bases with no gene match: 5. The length of the CDR3 is 14 residues.

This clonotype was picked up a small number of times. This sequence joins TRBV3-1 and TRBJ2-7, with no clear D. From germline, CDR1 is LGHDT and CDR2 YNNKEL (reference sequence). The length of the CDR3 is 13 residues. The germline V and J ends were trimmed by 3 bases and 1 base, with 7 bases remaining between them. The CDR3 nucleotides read TGTGCCAGCAGCCATCTCTTTTCCTACGAGCAGTACTTC. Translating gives CASSHLFSYEQYF.

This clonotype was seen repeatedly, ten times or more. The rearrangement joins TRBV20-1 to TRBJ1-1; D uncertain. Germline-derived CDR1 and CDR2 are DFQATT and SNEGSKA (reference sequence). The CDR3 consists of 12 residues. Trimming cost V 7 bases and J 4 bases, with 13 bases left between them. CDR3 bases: TGCAGTGTCCGTGGTGTTGGCACTGAAGCTTTCTTT. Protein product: CSVRGVGTEAFF.

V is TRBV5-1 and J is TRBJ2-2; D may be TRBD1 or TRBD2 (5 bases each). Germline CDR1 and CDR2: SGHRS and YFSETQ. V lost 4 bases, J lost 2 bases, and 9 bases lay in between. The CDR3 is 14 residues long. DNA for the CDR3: TGCGCCAGCAGCCGGGACGCAAACACCGGGGAGCTGTTTTTT. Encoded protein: CASSRDANTGELFF.

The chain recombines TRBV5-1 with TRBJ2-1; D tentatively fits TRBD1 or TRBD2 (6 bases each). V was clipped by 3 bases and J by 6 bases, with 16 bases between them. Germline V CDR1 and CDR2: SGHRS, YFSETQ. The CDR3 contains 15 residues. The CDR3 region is CASSWRGAPSNEQFF. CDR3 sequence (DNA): TGCGCCAGCAGCTGGAGGGGGGCTCCCTCCAATGAGCAGTTCTTC.

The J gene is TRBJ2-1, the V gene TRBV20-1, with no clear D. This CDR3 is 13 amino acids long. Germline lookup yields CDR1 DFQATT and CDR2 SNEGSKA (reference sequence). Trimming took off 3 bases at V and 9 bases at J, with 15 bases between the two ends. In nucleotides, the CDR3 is TGCAGTGCTAGGACTCATATCCAGGCTGAGCAGTTCTTC. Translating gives CSARTHIQAEQFF.

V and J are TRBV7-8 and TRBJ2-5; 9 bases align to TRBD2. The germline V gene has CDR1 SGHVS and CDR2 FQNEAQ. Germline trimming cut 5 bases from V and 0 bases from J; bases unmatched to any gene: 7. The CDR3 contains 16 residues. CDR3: CASSPQAGGNQETQYF. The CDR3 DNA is TGTGCCAGCAGCCCCCAAGCGGGGGGTAACCAAGAGACCCAGTACTTC.

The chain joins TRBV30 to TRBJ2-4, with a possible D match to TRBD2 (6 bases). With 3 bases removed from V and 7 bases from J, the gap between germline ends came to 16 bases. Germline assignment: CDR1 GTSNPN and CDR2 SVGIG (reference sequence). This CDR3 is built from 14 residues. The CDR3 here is CAWRASATGNIQYF. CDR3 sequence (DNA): TGTGCCTGGAGAGCTAGCGCCACGGGGAACATTCAGTACTTC.

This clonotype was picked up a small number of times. Written as DNA, the CDR3 is TGTGCCAGCAGTGCCGGTCGTGAGCAGTTCTTC. It translates to CASSAGREQFF. This rearrangement joins TRBV12-3 or TRBV12-4 to TRBJ2-1, with D hard to call. V was pared by 5 bases and J by 9 bases, with 8 bases between. This CDR3 is 11 amino acids long.

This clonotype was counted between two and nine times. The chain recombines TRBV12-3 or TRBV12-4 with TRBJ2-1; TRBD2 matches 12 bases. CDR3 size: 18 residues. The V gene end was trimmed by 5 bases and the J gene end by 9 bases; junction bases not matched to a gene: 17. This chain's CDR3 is CASSGDEWLAGGRSEQFF. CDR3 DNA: TGTGCCAGCAGTGGAGATGAGTGGCTAGCGGGGGGGAGGAGTGAGCAGTTCTTC.

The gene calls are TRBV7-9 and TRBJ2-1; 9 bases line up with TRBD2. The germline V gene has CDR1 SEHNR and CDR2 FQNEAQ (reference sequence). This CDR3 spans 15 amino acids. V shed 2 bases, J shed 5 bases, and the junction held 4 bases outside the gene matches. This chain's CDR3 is CASSLRTSVDNEQFF. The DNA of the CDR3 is TGTGCCAGCAGCTTAAGGACTAGCGTTGACAATGAGCAGTTCTTC.

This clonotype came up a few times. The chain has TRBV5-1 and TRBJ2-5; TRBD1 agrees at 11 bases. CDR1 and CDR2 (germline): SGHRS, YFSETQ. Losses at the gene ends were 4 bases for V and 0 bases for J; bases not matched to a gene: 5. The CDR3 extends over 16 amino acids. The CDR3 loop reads CASSTGQGVYQETQYF. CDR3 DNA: TGCGCCAGCAGCACGGGACAGGGGGTGTACCAAGAGACCCAGTACTTC.

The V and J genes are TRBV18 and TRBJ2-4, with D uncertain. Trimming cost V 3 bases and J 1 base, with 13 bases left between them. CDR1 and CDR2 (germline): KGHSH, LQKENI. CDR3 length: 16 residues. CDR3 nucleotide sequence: TGTGCCAGCTCACCCCGGGCACCCGGGGCCAAAAACATTCAGTACTTC. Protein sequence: CASSPRAPGAKNIQYF.

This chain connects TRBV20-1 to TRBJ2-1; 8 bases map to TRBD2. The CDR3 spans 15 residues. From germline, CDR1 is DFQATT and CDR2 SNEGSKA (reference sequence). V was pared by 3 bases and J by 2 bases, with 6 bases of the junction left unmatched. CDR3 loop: CSARGGGPTYNEQFF. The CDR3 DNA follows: TGCAGTGCTAGGGGCGGGGGGCCCACCTACAATGAGCAGTTCTTC.

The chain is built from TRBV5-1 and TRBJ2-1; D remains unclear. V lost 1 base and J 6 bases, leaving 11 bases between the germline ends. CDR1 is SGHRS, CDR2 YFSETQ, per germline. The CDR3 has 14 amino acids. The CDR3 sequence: CASSLREVGNEQFF. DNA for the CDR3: TGCGCCAGCAGCTTGCGCGAGGTGGGCAATGAGCAGTTCTTC.

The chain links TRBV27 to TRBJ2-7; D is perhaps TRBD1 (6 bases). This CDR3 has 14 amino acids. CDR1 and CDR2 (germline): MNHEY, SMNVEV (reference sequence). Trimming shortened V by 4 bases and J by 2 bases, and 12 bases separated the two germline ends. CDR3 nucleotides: TGTGCCAGCAGTTCTACCGGGACACCCTACGAGCAGTACTTC. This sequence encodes CASSSTGTPYEQYF.

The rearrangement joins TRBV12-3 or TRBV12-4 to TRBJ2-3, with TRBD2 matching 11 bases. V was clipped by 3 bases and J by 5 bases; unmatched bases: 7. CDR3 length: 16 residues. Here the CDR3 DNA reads TGTGCCAGCAGTTTGATTAGCGGGGGGGCCAAAGATACGCAGTATTTT. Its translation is CASSLISGGAKDTQYF.

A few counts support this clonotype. The CDR3 spells CASSYEGGVRNEQFF. Here the CDR3 DNA reads TGTGCCAGCAGTTACGAAGGGGGCGTAAGAAATGAGCAGTTCTTC. J is TRBJ2-1 and V is TRBV6-5, with TRBD1 matching over 7 bases. Germline values: CDR1 MNHEY, CDR2 SVGAGI. The V segment lost 2 bases and the J segment 7 bases; nucleotides outside the gene matches: 8. The CDR3 has 15 amino acids.

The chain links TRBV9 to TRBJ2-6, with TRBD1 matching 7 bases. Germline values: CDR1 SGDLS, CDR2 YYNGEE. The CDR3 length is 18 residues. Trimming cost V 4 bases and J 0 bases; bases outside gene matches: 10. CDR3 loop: CASSSQTGIGSGANVLTF. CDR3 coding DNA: TGTGCCAGCAGCTCCCAGACAGGGATCGGCTCTGGGGCCAACGTCCTGACTTTC.

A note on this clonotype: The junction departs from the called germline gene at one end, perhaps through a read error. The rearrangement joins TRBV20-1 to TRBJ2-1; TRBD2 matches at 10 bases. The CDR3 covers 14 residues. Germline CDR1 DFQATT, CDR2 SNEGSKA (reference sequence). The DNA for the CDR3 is TGCAGTGCACGTAGCGGGGGGAAGAACAATGAGCAGTCCTTC. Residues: CSARSGGKNNEQSF.

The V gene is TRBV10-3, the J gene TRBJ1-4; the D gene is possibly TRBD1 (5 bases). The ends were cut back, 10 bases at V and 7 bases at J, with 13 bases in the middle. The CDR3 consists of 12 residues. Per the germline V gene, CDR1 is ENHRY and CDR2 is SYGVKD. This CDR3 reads CATRDSSEKLFF. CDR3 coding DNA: TGTGCCACCCGGGACTCATCTGAAAAACTGTTTTTT.

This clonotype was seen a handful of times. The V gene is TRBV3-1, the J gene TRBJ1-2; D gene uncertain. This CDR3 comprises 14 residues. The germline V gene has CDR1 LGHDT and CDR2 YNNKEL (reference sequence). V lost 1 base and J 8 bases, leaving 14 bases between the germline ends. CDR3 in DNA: TGTGCCAGCAGCCAAGTGGGCGCGGTGCCAGGCTACACCTTC. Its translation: CASSQVGAVPGYTF.

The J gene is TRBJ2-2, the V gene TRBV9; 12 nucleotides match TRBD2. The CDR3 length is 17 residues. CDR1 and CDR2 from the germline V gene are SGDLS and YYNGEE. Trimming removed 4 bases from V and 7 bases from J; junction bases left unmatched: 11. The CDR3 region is CASSLQPSLAGGGELFF. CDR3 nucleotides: TGTGCCAGCAGCTTACAACCGTCACTAGCGGGGGGCGGGGAGCTGTTTTTT.

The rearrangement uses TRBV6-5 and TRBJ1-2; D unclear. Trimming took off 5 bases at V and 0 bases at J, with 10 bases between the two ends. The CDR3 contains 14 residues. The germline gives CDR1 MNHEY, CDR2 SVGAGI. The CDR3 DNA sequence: TGTGCCAGCAGTATGATCGATGCTAACTATGGCTACACCTTC. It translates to CASSMIDANYGYTF.

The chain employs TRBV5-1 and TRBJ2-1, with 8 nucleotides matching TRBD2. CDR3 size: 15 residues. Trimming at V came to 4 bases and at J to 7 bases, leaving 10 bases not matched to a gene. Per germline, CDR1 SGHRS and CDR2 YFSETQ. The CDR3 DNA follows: TGCGCCAGCAGCGTCAGCGGGGGCTTCGCAAATGAGCAGTTCTTC. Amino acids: CASSVSGGFANEQFF.

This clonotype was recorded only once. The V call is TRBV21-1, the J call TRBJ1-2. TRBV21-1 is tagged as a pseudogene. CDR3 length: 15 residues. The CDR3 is CASSKGQALNYGYTF. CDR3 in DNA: TGTGCCAGCAGCAAAGGACAGGCCCTCAACTATGGCTACACCTTC.

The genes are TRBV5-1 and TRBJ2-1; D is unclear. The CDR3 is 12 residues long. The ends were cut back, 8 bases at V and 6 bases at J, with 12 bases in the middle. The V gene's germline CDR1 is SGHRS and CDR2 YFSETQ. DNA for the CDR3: TGCGCCAGTAACTCCTTTGGCAATGAGCAGTTCTTC. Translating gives CASNSFGNEQFF.

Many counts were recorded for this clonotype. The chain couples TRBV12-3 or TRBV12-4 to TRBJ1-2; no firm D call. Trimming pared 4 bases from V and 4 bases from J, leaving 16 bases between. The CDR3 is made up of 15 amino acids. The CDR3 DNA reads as TGTGCCAGCAGTTCCCCTTATGGCCTATCCTATGGCTACACCTTC. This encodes CASSSPYGLSYGYTF.